The clone carrying this T cell receptor beta chain turned up a few times. The sample belongs to a study of blood T cell repertoires in COVID-19. Authors' data handling: Reference gene primer amplification in the assay estimated nucleated cell counts. Libraries were prepared by immunoSEQ multiplex PCR; TCRdb keeps only in-frame clonotypes and omits some of them. For V, J and clone size, that table is used; D and trimming come from the DNA. The profile covers about 49,000 clones, with roughly 84% appearing a single time and around 1.4% taken by the ten largest. Trimming stripped 5 bases from V and 6 bases from J, with 17 bases between. The germline CDR1 and CDR2 sequences are SGHTS and YDEGEE. The CDR3 sequence is 14 residues long.

The sequencing sample was made of peripheral blood. The source of this sequence is a man aged 50 to 59 with acute or convalescent COVID-19. The rearrangement joins TRBV5-8 to TRBJ1-2, with a weak D call TRBD1 (5 bases). DNA of the CDR3: TGTGCCAGCAGACCTCCGGGCAGGGCCCATGGCTACACCTTC. Its protein product is CASRPPGRAHGYTF. The full variable domain, its missing parts supplied by reference TRBV5-8 and TRBJ1-2, is EAGVTQSPTHLIKTRGQQATLRCSPISGHTSVYWYQQALGLGLQFLLWYDEGEERNRGNFPPRFSGRQFPNYSSELNVNALELEDSALYLCASRPPGRAHGYTFGSGTRLTVV.